The clone carrying this T cell receptor beta chain was seen a handful of times. These data come from a study of human T cells and chemical hapten exposure. Looking at the study overall: For the approximately 25-week duration of the study, patients were given weekly doses of diphenylcyclopropenone on the scalp. The study patch tested 0.01% DPC on the upper back and read results at 6 days.

Germline V gives CDR1 SQVTM, CDR2 ANQGSEA. V lost 7 bases and J 1 base, leaving 13 bases between the germline ends. This CDR3 has 13 residues. The library tagged individual cDNA molecules with unique molecular identifiers. As originally analysed: TCRs per sample had a median of around 100,000 and ranged from about 23,224 to 690,600. TCRdb fed the RACE reads into MiXCR, producing one record per CDR3 protein. These V and J calls are TCRdb output, not the study's own analysis. This table holds fewer than 85,000 distinct CDR3 sequences, about 9.9% found once. Described time point: patch test 2, 6 weeks after DPC sensitization. Treatment here: therapeutic diphenylcyclopropenone sensitization with weekly scalp DPC.

This chain connects TRBV29-1 to TRBJ1-1; no firm D call. The material was whole blood, obtained in connection with sensitization to the hapten diphenylcyclopropenone (DPC). This clonotype was sampled from a man between 18 and 35 years old with alopecia areata. Some clones in this sample may be carry-over from other donors' samples. CDR3 nucleotide sequence: TGCAGCGCGGCACTCGATTCGAACACTGAAGCTTTCTTT. Translated, it gives CSAALDSNTEAFF.